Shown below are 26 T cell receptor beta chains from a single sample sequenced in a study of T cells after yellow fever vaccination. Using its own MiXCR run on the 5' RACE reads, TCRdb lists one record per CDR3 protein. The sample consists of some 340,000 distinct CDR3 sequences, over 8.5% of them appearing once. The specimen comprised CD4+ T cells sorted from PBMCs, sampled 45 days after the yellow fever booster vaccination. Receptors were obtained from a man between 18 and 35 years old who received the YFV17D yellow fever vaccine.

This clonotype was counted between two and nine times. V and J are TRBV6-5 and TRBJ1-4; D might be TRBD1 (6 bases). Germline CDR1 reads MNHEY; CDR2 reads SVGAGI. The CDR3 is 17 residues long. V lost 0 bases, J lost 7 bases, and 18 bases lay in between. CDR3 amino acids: CASSYSWGAGMGEKLFF. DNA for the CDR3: TGTGCCAGCAGTTACTCTTGGGGGGCAGGGATGGGTGAAAAACTGTTTTTT.

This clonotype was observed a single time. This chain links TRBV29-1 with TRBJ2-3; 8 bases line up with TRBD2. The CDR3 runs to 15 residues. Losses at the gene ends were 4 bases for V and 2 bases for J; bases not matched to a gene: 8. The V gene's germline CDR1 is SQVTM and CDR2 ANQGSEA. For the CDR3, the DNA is TGCAGCGTTGGGAAACGGGGGGGCGACACAGATACGCAGTATTTT. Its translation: CSVGKRGGDTDTQYF.

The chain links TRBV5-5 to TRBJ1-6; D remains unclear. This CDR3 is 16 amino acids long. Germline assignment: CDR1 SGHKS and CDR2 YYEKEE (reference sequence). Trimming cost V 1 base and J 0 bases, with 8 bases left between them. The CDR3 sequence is CASSLFVSSYNSPLHF. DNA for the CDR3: TGTGCCAGCAGCTTGTTTGTCAGCTCCTATAATTCACCCCTCCACTTT.

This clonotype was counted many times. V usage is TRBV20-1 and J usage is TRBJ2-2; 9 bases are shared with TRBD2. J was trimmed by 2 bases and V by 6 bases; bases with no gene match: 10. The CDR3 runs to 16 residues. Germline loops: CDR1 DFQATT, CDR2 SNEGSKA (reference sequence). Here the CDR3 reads CSASLSGGYNTGELFF. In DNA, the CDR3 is TGCAGTGCATCCCTTAGCGGGGGTTATAACACCGGGGAGCTGTTTTTT.

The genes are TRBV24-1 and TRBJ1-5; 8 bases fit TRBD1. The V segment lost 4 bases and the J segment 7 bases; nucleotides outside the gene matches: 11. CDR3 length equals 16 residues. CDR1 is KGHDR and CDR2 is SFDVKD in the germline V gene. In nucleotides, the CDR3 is TGTGCCACCAGTGACCTCAAGACAGGGGAAGGGCAGCCCCAGCATTTT. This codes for CATSDLKTGEGQPQHF.

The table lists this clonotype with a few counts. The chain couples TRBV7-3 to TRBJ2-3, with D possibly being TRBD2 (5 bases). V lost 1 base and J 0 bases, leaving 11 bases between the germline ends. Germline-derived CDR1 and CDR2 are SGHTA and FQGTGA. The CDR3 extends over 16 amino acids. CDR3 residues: CASSLMVTGSTDTQYF. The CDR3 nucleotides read TGTGCCAGCAGCTTAATGGTGACGGGGAGCACAGATACGCAGTATTTT.

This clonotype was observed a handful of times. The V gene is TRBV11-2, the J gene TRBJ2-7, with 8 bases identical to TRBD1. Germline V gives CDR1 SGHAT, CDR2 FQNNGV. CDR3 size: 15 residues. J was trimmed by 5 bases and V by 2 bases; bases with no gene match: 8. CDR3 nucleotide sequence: TGTGCCAGCAGCTTAATCCAGGGGGCTACCCACGAGCAGTACGTC. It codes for CASSLIQGATHEQYV.

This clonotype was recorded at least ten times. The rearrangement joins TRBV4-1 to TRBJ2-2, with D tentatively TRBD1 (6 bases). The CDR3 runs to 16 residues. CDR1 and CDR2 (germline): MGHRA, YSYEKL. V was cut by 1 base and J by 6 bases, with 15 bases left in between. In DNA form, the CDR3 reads TGCGCCAGCAGCCAAGTGGGGGCGATCAAGGCCGGGGAGCTGTTTTTT. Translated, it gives CASSQVGAIKAGELFF.

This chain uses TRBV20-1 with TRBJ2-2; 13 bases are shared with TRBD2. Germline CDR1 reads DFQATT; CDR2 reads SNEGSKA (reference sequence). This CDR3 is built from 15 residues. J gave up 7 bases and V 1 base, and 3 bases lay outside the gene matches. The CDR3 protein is CSARGGTSGVGELFF. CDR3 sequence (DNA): TGCAGTGCTAGAGGGGGGACTAGCGGGGTCGGGGAGCTGTTTTTT.

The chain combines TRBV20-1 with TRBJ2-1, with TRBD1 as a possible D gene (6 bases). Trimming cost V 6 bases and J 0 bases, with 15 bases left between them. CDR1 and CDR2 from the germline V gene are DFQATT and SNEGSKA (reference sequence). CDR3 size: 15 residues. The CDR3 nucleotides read TGCAGTGCACGAGACAGGACAAGCTCCTACAATGAGCAGTTCTTC. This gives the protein CSARDRTSSYNEQFF.

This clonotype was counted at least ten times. CDR3 DNA sequence: TGTGCCAGCAGCTTAGGGGCAGGATCTGACTATGGCTACACCTTC. This encodes CASSLGAGSDYGYTF. The chain has TRBV7-9 and TRBJ1-2; D remains unclear. The CDR3 contains 15 residues. V gave up 1 base and J gave up 3 bases, with 12 bases separating them. Germline CDR1 is SEHNR and CDR2 is FQNEAQ (reference sequence).

The CDR3 DNA sequence: TGTGCCAGTAGTATAGACAGGTATGGCAATCAGCCCCAGCATTTT. It is translated as CASSIDRYGNQPQHF. The chain is built from TRBV19 and TRBJ1-5, with D uncertain. This CDR3 spans 15 amino acids. Germline CDR1 LNHDA, CDR2 SQIVND (reference sequence). The V gene lost 0 bases and the J gene lost 2 bases, with 8 bases spanning the gap.

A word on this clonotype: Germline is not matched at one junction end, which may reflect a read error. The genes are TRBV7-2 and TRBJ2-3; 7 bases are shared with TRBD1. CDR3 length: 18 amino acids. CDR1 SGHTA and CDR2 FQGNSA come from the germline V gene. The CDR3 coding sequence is TGTGCCAGCATCTTACGACAGGACAGGCCACTTGACACAGATACGCAGTATTTT. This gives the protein CASILRQDRPLDTDTQYF.

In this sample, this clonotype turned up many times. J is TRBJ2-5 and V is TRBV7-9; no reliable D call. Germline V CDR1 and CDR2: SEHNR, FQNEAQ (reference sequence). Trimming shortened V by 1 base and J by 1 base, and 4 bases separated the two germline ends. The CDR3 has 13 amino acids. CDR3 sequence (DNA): TGTGCCAGCAGCTTAGGCTTCCAAGAGACCCAGTACTTC. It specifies CASSLGFQETQYF. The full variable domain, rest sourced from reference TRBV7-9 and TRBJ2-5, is DTGVSQNPRHKITKRGQNVTFRCDPISEHNRLYWYRQTLGQGPEFLTYFQNEAQLEKSRLLSDRFSAERPKGSFSTLEIQRTEQGDSAMYLCASSLGFQETQYFGPGTRLLVL.

CDR3 protein: CASTLLAESYNEQFF. CDR3 DNA: TGTGCCAGCACCCTACTAGCGGAATCCTACAATGAGCAGTTCTTC. The V and J genes are TRBV5-5 and TRBJ2-1, with TRBD2 matching 8 bases. Germline-derived CDR1 and CDR2 are SGHKS and YYEKEE (reference sequence). The CDR3 is 15 residues long. The ends lost 6 bases at V and 1 base at J; junction bases unmatched: 6.

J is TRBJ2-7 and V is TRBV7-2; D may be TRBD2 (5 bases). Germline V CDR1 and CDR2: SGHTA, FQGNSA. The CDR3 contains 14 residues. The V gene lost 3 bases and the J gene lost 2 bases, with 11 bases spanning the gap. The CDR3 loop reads CASSFIAKTYEQYF. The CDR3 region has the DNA TGTGCCAGCAGCTTTATAGCGAAAACCTACGAGCAGTACTTC.

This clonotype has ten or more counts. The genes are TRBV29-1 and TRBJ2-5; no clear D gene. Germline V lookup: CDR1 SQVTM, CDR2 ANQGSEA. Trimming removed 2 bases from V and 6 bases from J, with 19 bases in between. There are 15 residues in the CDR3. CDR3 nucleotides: TGCAGCGTTGAACCAAGACCCCGATTTGGGAAGACCCAGTACTTC. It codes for CSVEPRPRFGKTQYF.

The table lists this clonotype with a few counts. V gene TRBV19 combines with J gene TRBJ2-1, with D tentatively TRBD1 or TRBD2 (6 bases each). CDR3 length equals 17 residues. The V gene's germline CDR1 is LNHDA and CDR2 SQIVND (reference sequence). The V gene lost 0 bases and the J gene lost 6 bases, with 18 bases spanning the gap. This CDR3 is CASSIDHRTTGSNEQFF. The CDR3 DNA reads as TGTGCCAGTAGTATAGATCACAGGACTACAGGGTCCAATGAGCAGTTCTTC.

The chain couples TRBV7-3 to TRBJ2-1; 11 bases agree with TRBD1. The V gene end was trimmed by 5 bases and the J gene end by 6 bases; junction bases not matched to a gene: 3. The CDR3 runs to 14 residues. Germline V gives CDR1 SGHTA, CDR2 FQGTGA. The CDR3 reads CASSRGTGGNEQFF. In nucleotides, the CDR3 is TGTGCCAGCAGCCGCGGGACAGGGGGCAATGAGCAGTTCTTC.

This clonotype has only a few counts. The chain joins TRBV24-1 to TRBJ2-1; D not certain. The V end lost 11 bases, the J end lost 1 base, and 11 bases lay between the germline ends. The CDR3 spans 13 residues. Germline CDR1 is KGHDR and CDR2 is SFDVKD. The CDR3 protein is CAITDGSYNEQFF. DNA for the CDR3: TGTGCCATTACGGACGGATCCTACAATGAGCAGTTCTTC.

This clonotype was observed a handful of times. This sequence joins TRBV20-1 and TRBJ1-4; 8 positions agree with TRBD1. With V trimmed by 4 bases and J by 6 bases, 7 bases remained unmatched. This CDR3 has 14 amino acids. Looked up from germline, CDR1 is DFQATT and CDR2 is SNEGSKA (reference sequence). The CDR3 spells CSATPGGGDEKLFF. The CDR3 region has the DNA TGCAGTGCTACCCCAGGGGGCGGGGATGAAAAACTGTTTTTT.

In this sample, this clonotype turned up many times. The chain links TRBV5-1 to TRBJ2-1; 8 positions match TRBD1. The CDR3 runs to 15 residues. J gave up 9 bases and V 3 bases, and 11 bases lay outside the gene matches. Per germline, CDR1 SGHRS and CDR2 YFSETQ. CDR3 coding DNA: TGCGCCAGCAGCTCAGGGGGCGAGAATATTGGTGAGCAGTTCTTC. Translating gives CASSSGGENIGEQFF.

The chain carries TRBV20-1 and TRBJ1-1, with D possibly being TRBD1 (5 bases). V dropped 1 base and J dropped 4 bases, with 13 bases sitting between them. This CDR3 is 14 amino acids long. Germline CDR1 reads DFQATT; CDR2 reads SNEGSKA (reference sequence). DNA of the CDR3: TGCAGTGCTAGAGTAGGGGATTGGAGCACTGAAGCTTTCTTT. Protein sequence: CSARVGDWSTEAFF.

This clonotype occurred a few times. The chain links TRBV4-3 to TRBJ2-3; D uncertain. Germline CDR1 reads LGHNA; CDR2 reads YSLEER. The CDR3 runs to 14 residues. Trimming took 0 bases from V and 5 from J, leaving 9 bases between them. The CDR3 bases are TGCGCCAGCAGCCAAGATAGGGAAGGAGATACGCAGTATTTT. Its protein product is CASSQDREGDTQYF.

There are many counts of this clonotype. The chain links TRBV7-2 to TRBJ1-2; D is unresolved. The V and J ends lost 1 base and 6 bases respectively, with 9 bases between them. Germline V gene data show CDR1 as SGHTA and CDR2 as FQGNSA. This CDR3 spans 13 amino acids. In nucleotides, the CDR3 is TGTGCCAGCAGCTTAGGCCGGTTGGATGGCTACACCTTC. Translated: CASSLGRLDGYTF. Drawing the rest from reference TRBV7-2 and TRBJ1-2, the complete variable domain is GAGVSQSPSNKVTEKGKDVELRCDPISGHTALYWYRQSLGQGLEFLIYFQGNSAPDKSGLPSDRFSAERTGGSVSTLTIQRTQQEDSAVYLCASSLGRLDGYTFGSGTRLTVV.

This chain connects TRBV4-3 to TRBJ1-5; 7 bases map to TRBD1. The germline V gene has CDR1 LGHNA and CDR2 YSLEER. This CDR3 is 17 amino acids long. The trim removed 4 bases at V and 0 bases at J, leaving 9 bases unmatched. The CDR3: CASSLSYGTDSNQPQHF. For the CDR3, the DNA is TGCGCCAGCAGCCTCTCATACGGGACAGATAGCAATCAGCCCCAGCATTTT.